The next 18 T cell receptor beta chains were all read from a single sample in a study of T cell responses to AZD1222 COVID-19 vaccine. The data were produced by immunoSEQ multiplex PCR, yet TCRdb's version contains in-frame clones alone and is incomplete. The table records fewer than 200,000 clones, around 94% of them present only once. Sequenced material: peripheral blood, taken on day 0 of AZD1222 vaccination. The receptors shown here come from an adult in good health.

V is TRBV24-1 and J is TRBJ2-2, with D tentatively TRBD1 (5 bases). Germline V gene data show CDR1 as KGHDR and CDR2 as SFDVKD. V was cut by 4 bases and J by 5 bases, with 10 bases left in between. The length of the CDR3 is 14 residues. CDR3 DNA sequence: TGTGCCACCAGTGACCCGACAGTAACCGGGGAGCTGTTTTTT. This sequence encodes CATSDPTVTGELFF.

The CDR3 nucleotides are TGTGCCCTAGGGTGGAGCTCCTATAATTCACCCCTCCACTTT. Translation gives CALGWSSYNSPLHF. The chain links TRBV30 to TRBJ1-6; no reliable D call. CDR3 length: 14 amino acids. Per germline, CDR1 GTSNPN and CDR2 SVGIG (reference sequence). The ends were cut back, 8 bases at V and 0 bases at J, with 11 bases in the middle.

The chain uses TRBV27 and TRBJ1-6; no firm D call. Trimming left V 6 bases short and J 7 bases short, with 16 bases between. Germline CDR1 is MNHEY and CDR2 is SMNVEV (reference sequence). The CDR3 runs 15 residues. CDR3 amino acids: CASSPTSDANSPLHF. The CDR3 region has the DNA TGTGCCAGCAGCCCAACCTCCGATGCAAATTCACCCCTCCACTTT.

V usage is TRBV11-2 and J usage is TRBJ2-1; 9 bases fit TRBD2. The length of the CDR3 is 17 residues. V dropped 4 bases and J dropped 4; count of bases not matched to a gene: 11. The germline CDR1 and CDR2 sequences are SGHAT and FQNNGV. DNA of the CDR3: TGTGCCAGCAGCTCTACTGCGGGTCTAGCGGGATACAATGAGCAGTTCTTC. This sequence encodes CASSSTAGLAGYNEQFF.

This CDR3 is CASSAETGVFRAEAFF. DNA of the CDR3: TGTGCCAGCAGCGCCGAGACAGGGGTTTTCCGCGCTGAAGCTTTCTTT. The chain uses TRBV5-8 and TRBJ1-1, with 8 bases fitting TRBD1. Germline values: CDR1 SGHTS, CDR2 YDEGEE. The CDR3 contains 16 residues. With 4 bases clipped from V and 6 bases from J, the junction kept 14 bases outside the gene matches. The variable domain in full, with the rest retrieved from reference TRBV5-8 and TRBJ1-1, is EAGVTQSPTHLIKTRGQQATLRCSPISGHTSVYWYQQALGLGLQFLLWYDEGEERNRGNFPPRFSGRQFPNYSSELNVNALELEDSALYLCASSAETGVFRAEAFFGQGTRLTVV.

This chain uses TRBV3-1 (or the pseudogene TRBV3-2) with TRBJ2-7, with D unresolved. V was cut by 0 bases and J by 2 bases, with 11 bases left in between. The CDR3 runs 15 residues. From germline, CDR1 is LGHDT and CDR2 YNNKEL (reference sequence). The CDR3 here is CASSQDVRMTYEQYF. In DNA form, the CDR3 reads TGTGCCAGCAGCCAAGATGTAAGGATGACCTACGAGCAGTACTTC.

In its sample, this clone was seen once. The rearrangement uses TRBV10-2 and TRBJ1-2; no clear D. The germline V gene encodes CDR1 WSHSY and CDR2 SAAADI. The CDR3 covers 17 residues. Trimming took 0 bases from V and 6 from J, leaving 20 bases between them. The CDR3 is CASSESTTRRAIDGYTF. The CDR3 coding sequence is TGCGCCAGCAGTGAGTCGACTACCCGGCGGGCCATTGATGGCTACACCTTC.

The V gene is TRBV9, the J gene TRBJ1-3; 9 nucleotides line up with TRBD1. The junction had 12 bases not matched to a gene; V was cut back by 4 bases and J by 4 bases. The CDR3 consists of 17 residues. Germline V gene data show CDR1 as SGDLS and CDR2 as YYNGEE. This chain's CDR3 is CASSTLAGTGSGNTIYF. As DNA, the CDR3 is TGTGCCAGCAGCACCCTCGCCGGGACAGGGTCCGGAAACACCATATATTTT.

The chain recombines TRBV2 with TRBJ2-1; 8 positions agree with TRBD1. CDR1 SNHLY and CDR2 FYNNEI come from the germline V gene. V was clipped by 7 bases and J by 8 bases; unmatched bases: 7. The CDR3 has 13 amino acids. DNA for the CDR3: TGTGCCAGCAACCAGGGGGCGCGTTATGAGCAGTTCTTC. This gives the protein CASNQGARYEQFF.

The rearrangement uses TRBV19 and TRBJ1-5; D might be TRBD1 (6 bases). Germline CDR1 reads LNHDA; CDR2 reads SQIVND (reference sequence). The CDR3 has 13 residues. With 5 bases removed from V and 7 bases from J, the gap between germline ends came to 12 bases. This CDR3 is CASSYWGAQPQHF. The CDR3 region has the DNA TGTGCCAGTAGTTATTGGGGGGCCCAGCCCCAGCATTTT.

The gene calls are TRBV28 and TRBJ1-6; tentatively, D is TRBD1 (5 bases). Per germline, CDR1 MDHEN and CDR2 SYDVKM. Trimming left V 6 bases short and J 4 bases short, with 7 bases between. The CDR3 is 13 amino acids. The CDR3 DNA follows: TGTGCCAGCAGGACAGTTTATAATTCACCCCTCCACTTT. This sequence encodes CASRTVYNSPLHF. The entire variable domain, with the rest obtained from reference TRBV28 and TRBJ1-6, is as follows: DVKVTQSSRYLVKRTGEKVFLECVQDMDHENMFWYRQDPGLGLRLIYFSYDVKMKEKGDIPEGYSVSREKKERFSLILESASTNQTSMYLCASRTVYNSPLHFGNGTRLTVT.

The chain employs TRBV6-2 or TRBV6-3 and TRBJ2-5; unclear D gene. Trimming shortened V by 3 bases and J by 2 bases, and 10 bases separated the two germline ends. CDR3 size: 14 residues. Germline V gene data show CDR1 as MNHEY and CDR2 as SVGEGT. CDR3 coding DNA: TGTGCCAGCAGTTATGGTCTGCTACAAGAGACCCAGTACTTC. Encoded protein: CASSYGLLQETQYF.

V is TRBV21-1 and J is TRBJ2-2; the table's D gene call, TRBD1, was not cross checked with the DNA. TRBV21-1 is flagged as a pseudogene. This CDR3 has 15 amino acids. The CDR3 nucleotides are TGTGCCAGCAGCAAAAGCCGCAGGGGGCCTGGGGAGCTGTTTTTT. Encoded protein: CASSKSRRGPGELFF.

V and J are TRBV29-1 and TRBJ1-1; TRBD1 agrees at 7 bases. Germline CDR1 reads SQVTM; CDR2 reads ANQGSEA. J was trimmed by 5 bases and V by 5 bases; bases with no gene match: 17. The CDR3 runs to 16 residues. CDR3 nucleotides: TGCAGCGTTCTCGGACAGGCGATGACCCCGGGGACTGAAGCTTTCTTT. Translated: CSVLGQAMTPGTEAFF.

The chain employs TRBV2 and TRBJ2-2; D possibly corresponds to TRBD2 (6 bases). Between the trimmed V and J ends, which lost 1 base and 7 bases, there was a span of 10 bases. The germline V gene has CDR1 SNHLY and CDR2 FYNNEI. The CDR3 covers 14 residues. The CDR3: CASSEVLGGGELFF. The CDR3 DNA reads TGTGCCAGCAGTGAAGTCTTGGGGGGCGGGGAGCTGTTTTTT. The variable domain in full, completed from reference TRBV2 and TRBJ2-2, reads EPEVTQTPSHQVTQMGQEVILRCVPISNHLYFYWYRQILGQKVEFLVSFYNNEISEKSEIFDDQFSVERPDGSNFTLKIRSTKLEDSAMYFCASSEVLGGGELFFGEGSRLTVL.

This rearrangement joins TRBV5-8 to TRBJ2-1; TRBD1 agrees at 8 bases. Germline values: CDR1 SGHTS, CDR2 YDEGEE. The CDR3 is 15 amino acids. V lost 4 bases to trimming and J lost 7 bases; unmatched junction nucleotides: 10. CDR3: CASSLSPGGWNEQFF. The CDR3 DNA sequence: TGTGCCAGCAGCCTAAGCCCAGGGGGCTGGAATGAGCAGTTCTTC. The variable domain in full, completed from reference TRBV5-8 and TRBJ2-1, reads EAGVTQSPTHLIKTRGQQATLRCSPISGHTSVYWYQQALGLGLQFLLWYDEGEERNRGNFPPRFSGRQFPNYSSELNVNALELEDSALYLCASSLSPGGWNEQFFGPGTRLTVL.

V is TRBV27 and J is TRBJ1-4; TRBD1 agrees at 7 bases. Trimming removed 3 bases from V and 7 bases from J; junction bases left unmatched: 11. This CDR3 has 16 amino acids. Germline assignment: CDR1 MNHEY and CDR2 SMNVEV (reference sequence). The CDR3 coding sequence is TGTGCCAGCAGTTTCCGCGGGACAGCAATAGGTGAAAAACTGTTTTTT. Translating gives CASSFRGTAIGEKLFF.

On this clone: Its ends do not fully match the called genes, so a read error is possible. The V call is TRBV3-1 (or the pseudogene TRBV3-2), the J call TRBJ2-1; D might be TRBD2 (7 bases). Per germline, CDR1 LGHDT and CDR2 YNNKEL (reference sequence). This CDR3 has 13 amino acids. In DNA, the CDR3 is TGTGCCAGCAGCCAAGCGTTGGAGGGAGGGGGAGTCTTC. Translated, it gives CASSQALEGGGVF.